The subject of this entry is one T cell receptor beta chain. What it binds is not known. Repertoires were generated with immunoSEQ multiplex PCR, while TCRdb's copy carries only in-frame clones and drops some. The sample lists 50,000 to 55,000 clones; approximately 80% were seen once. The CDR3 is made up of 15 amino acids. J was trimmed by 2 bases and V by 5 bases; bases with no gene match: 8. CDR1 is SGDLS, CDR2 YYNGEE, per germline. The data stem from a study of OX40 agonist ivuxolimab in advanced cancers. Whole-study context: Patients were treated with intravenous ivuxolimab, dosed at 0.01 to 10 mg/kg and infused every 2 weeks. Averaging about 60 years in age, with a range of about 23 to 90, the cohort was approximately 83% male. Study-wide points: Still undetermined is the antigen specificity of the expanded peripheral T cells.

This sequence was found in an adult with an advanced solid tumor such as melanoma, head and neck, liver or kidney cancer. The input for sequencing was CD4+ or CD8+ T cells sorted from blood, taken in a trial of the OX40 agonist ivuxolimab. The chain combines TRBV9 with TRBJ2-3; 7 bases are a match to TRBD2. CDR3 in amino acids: CASRPRLASTDTQYF. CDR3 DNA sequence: TGTGCCAGCAGGCCCCGACTAGCCTCCACAGATACGCAGTATTTT.